This is a list of T cell receptor beta chains from one sample in a study of OX40 agonist ivuxolimab in advanced cancers. Some clones are missing from TCRdb's copy, which holds only in-frame ones; the method was immunoSEQ multiplex PCR. This table has tens of thousands of clones, about 92% appearing once. Specimen: CD4+ or CD8+ T cells sorted from blood, collected in a trial of the OX40 agonist ivuxolimab. These receptors were obtained from an adult with an advanced solid tumor such as melanoma, head and neck, liver or kidney cancer. Both conserved end residues are part of each CDR3. A D gene is named only where the DNA matches it firmly. The size of a clone is reported for some rows only, either as once, few or many, or as a class for expanded clones.

- TRBJ1-3 TRBV5-1 - TGCGCCAGCAGCCCTTATACTTTCTCTGGAAACACCATATATTTT CASSPYTFSGNTIYF
- TRBJ1-1 TRBV28 - TGTGCCAGCAGTCCCCCGACGGTTAACACTGAAGCTTTCTTT CASSPPTVNTEAFF
TRBD1 TRBJ1-1 TRBV9 - TGTGCCAGCAACAACGAGGGACAGGGGAACACTGAAGCTTTCTTT CASNNEGQGNTEAFF
- TRBJ2-7 TRBV29-1 - TGCAGCGTTGGAAGGCGGGGCAACTCTTACGAGCAGTACTTC CSVGRRGNSYEQYF
- TRBJ2-3 TRBV13 - TGTGCCAGCAGATGGAGGGGGCAGACGATCACAGATACGCAGTATTTT CASRWRGQTITDTQYF
- TRBJ1-1 TRBV10-2 few TGCGCCAGCAGTTCCCGGGGGGACACTGAAGCTTTCTTT CASSSRGDTEAFF
TRBD1 TRBJ2-7 TRBV28 - TGTGCCAGCAGTATCGGACAGGTTGGTGGCGAGCAGTACTTC CASSIGQVGGEQYF
- TRBJ1-3 TRBV10-2 - TGCGCCAGCAGTGAGTTGCAGCCCTTATCTGGAAACACCATATATTTT CASSELQPLSGNTIYF
- TRBJ1-1 TRBV6-6 - TGTGCCAGCAGTCAAGGGCTTGGGAACACTGAAGCTTTCTTT CASSQGLGNTEAFF
- TRBJ1-1 TRBV28 - TGTGCCAGCATACTGTCAGGAGGCATGAACACTGAAGCTTTCTTT CASILSGGMNTEAFF
- TRBJ1-5 TRBV28 - TGTGCCAGCACCCAAATGGGGAGGGGAAATCAGCCCCAGCATTTT CASTQMGRGNQPQHF
- TRBJ1-2 TRBV18 - TGTGCCAGCTCACCTAATTACTCCCCAGGTGGCCTCCAAAACTATGGCTACACCTTC CASSPNYSPGGLQNYGYTF
- TRBJ2-7 TRBV19 - TGTGCCAGTAGTCAATCCTACGAGCAGTACTTC CASSQSYEQYF
- TRBJ2-5 TRBV20-1 - TGCAGTGCTCAGGGGGGCGGGGACCAGTACTTC CSAQGGGDQYF
- TRBJ2-5 TRBV19 - TGTGCCAGTAGCCCTTCGGGAGGGGGCGAGACCCAGTACTTC CASSPSGGGETQYF
TRBD1 TRBJ2-2 TRBV19 - TGTGCCAGTAGCCCGGGACAGGGGGCCGCCGGGGAGCTGTTTTTT CASSPGQGAAGELFF
- TRBJ1-4 TRBV28 - TGTGCCAGCAGTCCTCGGACAACCTTTAATGAAAAACTGTTTTTT CASSPRTTFNEKLFF
- TRBJ1-3 TRBV7-9 - TGTGCCAGCAGCTTAGTTGAAGGAAACACCATATATTTT CASSLVEGNTIYF
TRBD2 TRBJ2-7 TRBV4-2 - TGTGCCAACTCTGGGGGGGGACCTTCCTCCTACGAGCAGTACTTC CANSGGGPSSYEQYF
TRBD1 TRBJ1-1 TRBV6-5 - TGTGCCAGCAGTTTCGACAGGGGCACGGCTTTCTTT CASSFDRGTAFF
- TRBJ2-2 TRBV15 - TGTGCCACCAGCAGAGATAGGGCCACCGGGGAGCTGTTTTTT CATSRDRATGELFF
- TRBJ1-5 TRBV6-4 - TGTGCCAGCAGTGCAGGGGAGGATCAGCCCCAGCATTTT CASSAGEDQPQHF
- TRBJ1-1 TRBV19 - TGTGCCAGCAGTAGCCGTAGCTTGGGGGACACTGAAGCTTTCTTT CASSSRSLGDTEAFF
TRBD2 TRBJ2-7 TRBV27 - TGTGCCAGCACCCCAGGGCCCCCGAGGGCTAGCGGAAGAGGGTCGGAGCAGTACTTC CASTPGPPRASGRGSEQYF
- TRBJ1-4 TRBV29-1 - TGCAGCGTTGAGCCACGAACAGGGATTGCAACTAATGAAAAACTGTTTTTT CSVEPRTGIATNEKLFF
- TRBJ1-6 TRBV4-3 - TGCGCCAGCAGCCAAGATCACCAGGGCTCTAATTCACCCCTCCACTTT CASSQDHQGSNSPLHF
- TRBJ2-7 TRBV2 - TGTGCCAGCATTCCCTTGGCCGATTCCTACGAGCAGTACTTC CASIPLADSYEQYF
- TRBJ1-1 TRBV9 once - CASSVAMGTALFF
TRBD1 TRBJ1-4 TRBV7-9 - TGTGCCAGCAGCTTCGACAGGGACAGTGAAAAACTGTTTTTT CASSFDRDSEKLFF
- TRBJ1-1 TRBV5-1 - TGCGCCAGCAGCTTGTACTTCGGGGCGAACACTGAAGCTTTCTTT CASSLYFGANTEAFF
TRBD2 TRBJ2-2 TRBV27 - TGTGCCAGCAGTCCCCGTTGGAGCGGGAGGTTCACCGGGGAGCTGTTTTTT CASSPRWSGRFTGELFF
- TRBJ1-4 TRBV5-4 - TGTGCCAGCAGTCCGGGAACGGGTGGGAGTGAAAAACTGTTTTTT CASSPGTGGSEKLFF
- TRBJ2-7 TRBV2 - TGTGCCAGCAGGGTTCGTGGCGAGCAGTACTTC CASRVRGEQYF
- TRBJ2-7 TRBV19 - TGTGCCACCTCCCCGGGGAGGGGGCGTTGGGGGAGACACGACTCCTACGAGCAGTACTTC CATSPGRGRWGRHDSYEQYF
TRBD1 TRBJ2-2 TRBV2 - TGTGCCAGCAGTGCAACCGGGACAGGGAACACCGGGGAGCTGTTTTTT CASSATGTGNTGELFF
TRBD1 TRBJ2-7 TRBV11-2 - TGTGCCAGCAGCCCGAACACAGCAGGGGGCTGGTACTTC CASSPNTAGGWYF
- TRBJ2-7 TRBV27 - TGTGCCAGCAAACAGAGGCCCAGGAGCTCCTACGAGCAGTACTTC CASKQRPRSSYEQYF
- TRBJ2-2 TRBV19 - TGTGCCAGTACCCTAACGGACAGGAACACCGGGGAGCTGTTTTTT CASTLTDRNTGELFF
- TRBJ1-5 TRBV28 - TGTGCCAGCAGTGTACGCAGGGGTAAGAGCAATCAGCCCCAGCATTTT CASSVRRGKSNQPQHF
TRBD1 TRBJ1-4 TRBV5-1 - TGCGCCAGCAGGGGAAATACAGGGGGAGCTAATGAAAAACTGTTTTTT CASRGNTGGANEKLFF
- TRBJ2-6 TRBV6-4 - TGTGCCAGCAGTGGACCTGGGGCCAACGTCCTGACTTTC CASSGPGANVLTF
- TRBJ2-1 TRBV1 - TGCACCAGCAGCCAAGATAAGGCAGGGGAGGAGGATGAGCAGTTCTTC CTSSQDKAGEEDEQFF
- TRBJ1-2 TRBV28 - TGTGCCAGCAGTTCTCGGGGACTTCGCTCCTATGGCTACACCTTC CASSSRGLRSYGYTF
TRBD1 TRBJ1-6 TRBV5-6 - TGTGCCAGCAGCTCGGAACGGACAGGGCCGGGATTTAATAATTCACCCCTCCACTTT CASSSERTGPGFNNSPLHF
- TRBJ2-5 TRBV7-2 - TGTGCCAGCAGCTTAGGTCCGGAGACCCAGTACTTC CASSLGPETQYF
TRBD1 TRBJ1-1 TRBV10-3 - TGTGCCATCGTGGGACAGGGGAACACTGAAGCTTTCTTT CAIVGQGNTEAFF
TRBD2 TRBJ2-5 TRBV9 - TGTGCCAGCAGCGTAGCTGTGGGTTTGGGGGGGCAAGAGACCCAGTACTTC CASSVAVGLGGQETQYF
- TRBJ2-5 TRBV10-1 - TGCGCCAGCAGTGAGAACATCCGAGAGACCCAGTACTTC CASSENIRETQYF
TRBD2 TRBJ2-5 TRBV5-1 once TGCGCCAGCAGCCTCGGACTAGCGGGAGGGGGAGAGACCCAGTACTTC CASSLGLAGGGETQYF
- TRBJ1-4 TRBV7-9 - TGTGCCAGCAGCTCCCCTAAGGTTGAAAAACTGTTTTTT CASSSPKVEKLFF
TRBD2 TRBJ2-1 TRBV5-1 - TGCGCCAGCAGCTTGGCAGCGGGAGTTAATGAGCAGTTCTTC CASSLAAGVNEQFF
- TRBJ1-6 TRBV6-5 - TGTGCCAGCAGTACGGACAGCTCCTATAATTCACCCCTCCACTTT CASSTDSSYNSPLHF
TRBD1 TRBJ1-3 TRBV30 - TGTGCCTGGGCCCGGACAGGCGGAAACACCATATATTTT CAWARTGGNTIYF
- TRBJ2-5 TRBV7-5 - TGTGTCAGAAGTTCGAAACAGGGGGTACAAGAGACCCAGTACTTC CVRSSKQGVQETQYF
TRBD1 TRBJ1-2 TRBV11-2 - TGTGCCAGCAGCTTAGACGGACAGGGCCACTATGGCTACACCTTC CASSLDGQGHYGYTF
- TRBJ2-6 TRBV6-5 - TGTGCCTCAGTAGACCCTGGGGCCAACGTCCTGACTTTC CASVDPGANVLTF
TRBD2 TRBJ2-2 TRBV7-3 - TGTGCCAGCAGACATTCGGGGGGTCGCACCGGGGAGCTGTTTTTT CASRHSGGRTGELFF
TRBD1 TRBJ2-7 TRBV2 few TGTGCCAGCGGGGGGGACAGGGCCTACTACGAGCAGTACTTC CASGGDRAYYEQYF
TRBD2 TRBJ2-7 TRBV5-1 - TGCGCCAGCAGCCGGGGGGCCTACGAGCAGTACTTC CASSRGAYEQYF
TRBD1 TRBJ2-1 TRBV28 - TGTGCCAGCAGTTTCAACAGGGGGCTTTCTGGGGAGCAGTTCTTC CASSFNRGLSGEQFF